The rows below give T cell receptor beta chains drawn from one sample of a study of T cells in localized non-small cell lung cancer. The data were produced by immunoSEQ multiplex PCR, yet TCRdb's version contains in-frame clones alone and is incomplete. The table lists about 41,000 clones, 85% to 90% of them singletons, with approximately 2.5% in the top ten. Sequences were derived from peripheral blood, sampled before any cancer treatment. All receptors derive from a female donor over 55 with stage I squamous cell lung carcinoma. CDR3s include the opening cysteine and the closing phenylalanine or tryptophan. Fields, in order: V gene, J gene, D gene, clone size, CDR3 DNA, CDR3 protein. A D gene is named only where the DNA matches it firmly. Not all rows give a size; the values are once, few, many and, for expanded clones, a class.

v_gene: TRBV4-1
j_gene: TRBJ2-1
d_gene: .
abundance: .
CDR3nt: TGCGCCAGCAGCCAACAGACCAGCCGGATTTGGAATGAGCAGTTCTTC
CDR3aa: CASSQQTSRIWNEQFF

v_gene: TRBV19
j_gene: TRBJ2-1
d_gene: TRBD2
abundance: .
CDR3nt: TGTGCCAGTAGCCGGACTAGCGGGGACTACAATGAGCAGTTCTTC
CDR3aa: CASSRTSGDYNEQFF

v_gene: TRBV4-1
j_gene: TRBJ2-7
d_gene: .
abundance: once
CDR3nt: TGCGCCAGCAGCCAAATCATAGGGGACTCCTACGAGCAGTACTTC
CDR3aa: CASSQIIGDSYEQYF

v_gene: TRBV19
j_gene: TRBJ2-7
d_gene: .
abundance: .
CDR3nt: TGTGCCAGTAGTTCGGACGGTGTAGCCTACGAGCAGTACTTC
CDR3aa: CASSSDGVAYEQYF

v_gene: TRBV5-4
j_gene: TRBJ1-2
d_gene: .
abundance: .
CDR3nt: TGTGCCAGCAGCGGGGGGTCGCTGGGGTATGGCTACACCTTC
CDR3aa: CASSGGSLGYGYTF

v_gene: TRBV7-9
j_gene: TRBJ1-1
d_gene: TRBD1
abundance: .
CDR3nt: TGTGCCAGCAGCTTATTTCAGCCGGGACAGGGGGCAGGGGACACTGAAGCTTTCTTT
CDR3aa: CASSLFQPGQGAGDTEAFF

v_gene: TRBV5-1
j_gene: TRBJ2-1
d_gene: TRBD2
abundance: once
CDR3nt: TGCGCCAGCAGCTCTGGGACTAGCGAATACAATGAGCAGTTCTTC
CDR3aa: CASSSGTSEYNEQFF

v_gene: TRBV18
j_gene: TRBJ2-7
d_gene: TRBD2
abundance: .
CDR3nt: TGTGCCAGCTCACCACCGACTAGCGGGACTCTACGCGAGCAGTACTTC
CDR3aa: CASSPPTSGTLREQYF

v_gene: TRBV19
j_gene: TRBJ2-3
d_gene: TRBD2
abundance: .
CDR3nt: TGTGCCAGTAGTATCACCCGGGGGCGGGAGGGCCGAGATACGCAGTATTTT
CDR3aa: CASSITRGREGRDTQYF

v_gene: TRBV30
j_gene: TRBJ2-5
d_gene: .
abundance: .
CDR3nt: TGTGCCTGGAGTAGGACCAGGGTCCAAGAGACCCAGTACTTC
CDR3aa: CAWSRTRVQETQYF

v_gene: TRBV30
j_gene: TRBJ1-4
d_gene: .
abundance: .
CDR3nt: TGTGCCTGGAGTGTACTCGGGGCTCGGGAAAAACTGTTTTTT
CDR3aa: CAWSVLGAREKLFF

v_gene: TRBV4-3
j_gene: TRBJ2-7
d_gene: TRBD1
abundance: .
CDR3nt: TGCGCCAGCAGCCAAGATTGGGGGGACAGGGTGCCTCGCGAGCAGTACTTC
CDR3aa: CASSQDWGDRVPREQYF

v_gene: TRBV11-2
j_gene: TRBJ1-1
d_gene: .
abundance: .
CDR3nt: TGTGCCAGCAGCTTCGGCAGTGGAGATGAAGCTTTCTTT
CDR3aa: CASSFGSGDEAFF